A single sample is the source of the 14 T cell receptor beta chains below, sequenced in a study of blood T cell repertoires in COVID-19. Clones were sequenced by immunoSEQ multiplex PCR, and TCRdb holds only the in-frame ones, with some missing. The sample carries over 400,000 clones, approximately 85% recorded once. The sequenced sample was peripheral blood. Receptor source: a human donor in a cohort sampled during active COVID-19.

This CDR3 reads CASSTLTGGQYF. The CDR3 nucleotides read TGTGCCAGTAGTACCCTGACAGGGGGCCAGTACTTC. The rearrangement joins TRBV19 to TRBJ2-7, with TRBD1 identical over 10 bases. The CDR3 runs 12 residues. Germline CDR1 is LNHDA and CDR2 is SQIVND (reference sequence). The ends lost 4 bases at V and 10 bases at J; junction bases unmatched: 4.

The CDR3 sequence is CASSVGQAVGTQYF. CDR3 coding DNA: TGTGCCAGCAGCGTGGGACAGGCGGTGGGGACCCAGTACTTC. The chain uses TRBV11-2 and TRBJ2-5, with 8 bases matching TRBD1. The CDR3 has 14 residues. Germline V lookup: CDR1 SGHAT, CDR2 FQNNGV. V gave up 5 bases and J gave up 7 bases; unmatched junction bases: 9.

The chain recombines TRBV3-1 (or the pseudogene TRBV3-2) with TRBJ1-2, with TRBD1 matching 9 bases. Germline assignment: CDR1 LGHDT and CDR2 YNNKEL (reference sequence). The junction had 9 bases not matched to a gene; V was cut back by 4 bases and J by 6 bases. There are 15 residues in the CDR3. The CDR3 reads CASSLSGTGHHGYTF. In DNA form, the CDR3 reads TGTGCCAGCAGCCTTTCCGGGACAGGGCATCATGGCTACACCTTC.

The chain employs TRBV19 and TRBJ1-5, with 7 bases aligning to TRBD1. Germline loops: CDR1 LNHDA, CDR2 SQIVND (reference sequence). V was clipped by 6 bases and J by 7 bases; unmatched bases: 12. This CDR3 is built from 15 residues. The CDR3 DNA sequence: TGTGCCAGTAGACTTCAGGAGGGGGCCGGGCAGCCCCAGCATTTT. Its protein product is CASRLQEGAGQPQHF.

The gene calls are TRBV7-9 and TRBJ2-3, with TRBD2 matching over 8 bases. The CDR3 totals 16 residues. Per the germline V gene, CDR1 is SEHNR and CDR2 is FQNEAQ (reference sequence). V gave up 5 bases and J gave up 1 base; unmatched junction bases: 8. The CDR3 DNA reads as TGTGCCAGCAGCCGGACTAGCAGTTCGGGCACAGATACGCAGTATTTT. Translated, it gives CASSRTSSSGTDTQYF.

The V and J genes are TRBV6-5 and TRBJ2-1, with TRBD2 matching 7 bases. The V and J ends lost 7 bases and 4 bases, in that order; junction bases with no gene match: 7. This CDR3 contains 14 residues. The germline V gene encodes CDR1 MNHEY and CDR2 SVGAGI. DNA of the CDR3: TGTGCCAGCAACCCGAGGGAGGGGTACAATGAGCAGTTCTTC. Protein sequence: CASNPREGYNEQFF.

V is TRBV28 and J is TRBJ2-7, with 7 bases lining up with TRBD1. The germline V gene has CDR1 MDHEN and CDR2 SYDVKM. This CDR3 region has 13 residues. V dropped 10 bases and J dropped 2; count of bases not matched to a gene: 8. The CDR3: CATLRQGPYEQYF. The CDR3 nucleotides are TGTGCCACCTTAAGACAGGGTCCCTACGAGCAGTACTTC.

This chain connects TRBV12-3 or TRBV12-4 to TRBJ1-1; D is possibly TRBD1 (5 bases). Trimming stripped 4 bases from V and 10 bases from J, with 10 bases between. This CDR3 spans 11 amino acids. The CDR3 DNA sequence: TGTGCCAGCAGTTGGGAGGGGTCAGCTTTCTTT. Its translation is CASSWEGSAFF.

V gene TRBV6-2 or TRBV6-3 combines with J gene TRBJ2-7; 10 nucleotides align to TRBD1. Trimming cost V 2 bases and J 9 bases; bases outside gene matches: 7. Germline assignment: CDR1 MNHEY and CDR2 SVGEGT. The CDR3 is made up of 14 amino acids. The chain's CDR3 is CASSYGTGELMQYF. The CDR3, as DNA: TGTGCCAGCAGTTACGGGACAGGGGAATTGATGCAGTACTTC.

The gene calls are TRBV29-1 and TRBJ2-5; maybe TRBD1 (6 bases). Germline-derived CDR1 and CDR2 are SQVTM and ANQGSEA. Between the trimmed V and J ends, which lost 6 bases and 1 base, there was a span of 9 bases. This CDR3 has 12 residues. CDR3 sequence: CSVSDSQETQYF. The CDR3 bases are TGCAGCGTCTCGGACAGCCAAGAGACCCAGTACTTC.

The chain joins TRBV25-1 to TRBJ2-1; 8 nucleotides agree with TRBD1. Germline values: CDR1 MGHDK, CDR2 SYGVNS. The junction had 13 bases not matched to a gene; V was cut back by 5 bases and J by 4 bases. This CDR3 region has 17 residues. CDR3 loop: CASSPQADRGIYNEQFF. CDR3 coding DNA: TGTGCCAGCAGTCCCCAAGCCGACAGGGGTATTTACAATGAGCAGTTCTTC.

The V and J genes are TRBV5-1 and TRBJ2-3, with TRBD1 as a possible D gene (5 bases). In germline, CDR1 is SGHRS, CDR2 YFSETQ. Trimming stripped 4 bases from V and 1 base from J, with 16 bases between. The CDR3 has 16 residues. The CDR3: CASSPYTGAGTDTQYF. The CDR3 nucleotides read TGCGCCAGCAGCCCCTATACTGGGGCCGGCACAGATACGCAGTATTTT.

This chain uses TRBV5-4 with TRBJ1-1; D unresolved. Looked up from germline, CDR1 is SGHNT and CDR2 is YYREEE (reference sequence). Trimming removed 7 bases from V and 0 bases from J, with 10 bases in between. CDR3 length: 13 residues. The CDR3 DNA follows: TGTGCCAGCCGAAAAGCAATGAACACTGAAGCTTTCTTT. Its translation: CASRKAMNTEAFF.

The DNA for the CDR3 is TGTGCCAGCTCACCGACCGGGACAGGGGGCTTTTACGAGCAGTACTTC. Amino acid sequence: CASSPTGTGGFYEQYF. The chain recombines TRBV18 with TRBJ2-7; TRBD1 aligns across 12 bases. This CDR3 has 16 amino acids. Germline V lookup: CDR1 KGHSH, CDR2 LQKENI. V shed 3 bases and J 4 bases; nucleotides not matched to a gene: 7. Drawing the rest from reference TRBV18 and TRBJ2-7, the complete variable domain is NAGVMQNPRHLVRRRGQEARLRCSPMKGHSHVYWYRQLPEEGLKFMVYLQKENIIDESGMPKERFSAEFPKEGPSILRIQQVVRGDSAAYFCASSPTGTGGFYEQYFGPGTRLTVT.